What follows are 17 T cell receptor beta chains derived from one specimen sequenced in a study of T cells in Graves' hyperthyroidism and ophthalmopathy. Amplification targeted TCR beta CDR3 regions from RNA transcripts. The study used the HTBI primer set for a first-round RT-PCR of the TCR CDR3. TCRdb reprocessed the multiplex PCR reads with MiXCR, giving one entry per CDR3 protein. The table records about 360,000 distinct CDR3 sequences, approximately 25% of them present only once. Specimen: blood. The receptors were sampled from a man aged 50-59 years with Graves' hyperthyroidism.

This clonotype was seen a handful of times. The chain's CDR3 is CASSFYRWTPSTDTQYF. CDR3 DNA sequence: TGTGCCAGCAGCTTCTACCGATGGACCCCCAGCACAGATACGCAGTATTTT. The genes are TRBV7-8 and TRBJ2-3, with D unclear. CDR1 is SGHVS, CDR2 FQNEAQ, per germline. V was shortened by 3 bases and J by 0 bases, with 16 bases between the two germline ends. There are 17 residues in the CDR3.

Here the CDR3 DNA reads TGTGCCAGCAGCCCTTACCCGGGACACCTCTTTTCTAACTATGGCTACACCTTC. Its translation: CASSPYPGHLFSNYGYTF. The chain couples TRBV6-1 to TRBJ1-2, with a weak D call TRBD1 (6 bases). V was shortened by 6 bases and J by 0 bases, with 23 bases between the two germline ends. The V gene's germline CDR1 is MNHNS and CDR2 SASEGT. The CDR3 extends over 18 amino acids.

This clonotype was seen a handful of times. The chain joins TRBV2 to TRBJ1-2, with D perhaps matching TRBD1 (6 bases). The germline V gene encodes CDR1 SNHLY and CDR2 FYNNEI. V shed 2 bases and J shed 8 bases, with 21 bases lying between them. This CDR3 is built from 16 residues. CDR3 coding DNA: TGTGCCAGCAGTGAATCTAGGCTTTCACGGGGGCAGGGCTACACCTTC. It translates to CASSESRLSRGQGYTF.

Many counts were recorded for this clonotype. The CDR3 DNA reads TGTGCCAGCAGCTACAATCCGGGAAGCTCCTACGAGCAGTACTTC. Translating gives CASSYNPGSSYEQYF. The chain links TRBV11-2 to TRBJ2-7, with D tentatively TRBD2 (5 bases). Germline CDR1 reads SGHAT; CDR2 reads FQNNGV. The CDR3 spans 15 residues. The V end lost 4 bases, the J end lost 0 bases, and 13 bases lay between the germline ends.

This rearrangement joins TRBV11-2 to TRBJ2-7; D is unresolved. Trimming left V 6 bases short and J 2 bases short, with 11 bases between. This CDR3 is 13 amino acids long. Germline-derived CDR1 and CDR2 are SGHAT and FQNNGV. As DNA, the CDR3 is TGTGCCAGCAGGCCCTCGATGGCCTACGAGCAGTACTTC. This sequence encodes CASRPSMAYEQYF.

The V and J genes are TRBV2 and TRBJ2-1, with 9 bases fitting TRBD2. CDR1 is SNHLY and CDR2 is FYNNEI in the germline V gene. This CDR3 has 14 residues. The J segment lost 4 bases and the V segment lost 6 bases, leaving 4 bases of the junction unmatched. CDR3 residues: CASRLAGPYNEQFF. CDR3 DNA sequence: TGTGCCAGCAGGCTAGCGGGACCTTACAATGAGCAGTTCTTC.

This chain uses TRBV20-1 with TRBJ2-2; D possibly corresponds to TRBD2 (6 bases). The CDR3 totals 16 residues. The ends were cut back, 4 bases at V and 5 bases at J, with 20 bases in the middle. CDR1 and CDR2 (germline): DFQATT, SNEGSKA (reference sequence). In DNA form, the CDR3 reads TGCAGTGCTATTTTGGGAGGCCAGGAGAGGACCGGGGAGCTGTTTTTT. This sequence encodes CSAILGGQERTGELFF.

The rearrangement joins TRBV9 to TRBJ2-3, with 8 bases that match TRBD1. V trimming: 5 bases; J trimming: 2 bases; junction bases outside the gene matches: 4. This CDR3 is built from 14 residues. Germline CDR1 reads SGDLS; CDR2 reads YYNGEE. CDR3 region: CASSRQGLTDTQYF. The DNA for the CDR3 is TGTGCCAGCAGTCGACAGGGGCTCACAGATACGCAGTATTTT.

Only a few counts were recorded for this clonotype. V usage is TRBV2 and J usage is TRBJ2-7, with D possibly being TRBD1 or TRBD2 (5 bases each). The length of the CDR3 is 13 residues. Deletions cut 7 bases from V and 8 bases from J, with 18 bases between. Per germline, CDR1 SNHLY and CDR2 FYNNEI. The CDR3 DNA sequence: TGTGCCAGCATCCCCGTGGGGGTGAATCAGCAGTACTTC. This encodes CASIPVGVNQQYF. Full variable domain (missing parts from reference TRBV2 and TRBJ2-7): EPEVTQTPSHQVTQMGQEVILRCVPISNHLYFYWYRQILGQKVEFLVSFYNNEISEKSEIFDDQFSVERPDGSNFTLKIRSTKLEDSAMYFCASIPVGVNQQYFGPGTRLTVT.

At least ten counts were recorded for this clonotype. The chain carries TRBV5-1 and TRBJ2-1; maybe TRBD1 (5 bases). From germline, CDR1 is SGHRS and CDR2 YFSETQ. V was pared by 5 bases and J by 6 bases, with 15 bases between. This CDR3 is built from 14 residues. CDR3: CASSGQGRGNEQFF. CDR3 bases: TGCGCCAGCAGTGGTCAGGGAAGGGGCAATGAGCAGTTCTTC.

This clonotype came up a few times. The chain couples TRBV24-1 to TRBJ1-4, with 8 nucleotides matching TRBD1. Germline lookup yields CDR1 KGHDR and CDR2 SFDVKD. CDR3 length equals 16 residues. The junction had 7 bases not matched to a gene; V was cut back by 3 bases and J by 5 bases. Here the CDR3 DNA reads TGTGCCACCAGTGATCGGACAGGGTCCCCGAATGAAAAACTGTTTTTT. Its translation: CATSDRTGSPNEKLFF.

The table lists this clonotype with many counts. The chain employs TRBV27 and TRBJ2-3; no clear D. Germline loops: CDR1 MNHEY, CDR2 SMNVEV (reference sequence). CDR3 size: 13 residues. V lost 3 bases and J 4 bases, leaving 8 bases between the germline ends. The CDR3 is CASSLAVADTQYF. DNA for the CDR3: TGTGCCAGCAGTTTGGCTGTCGCAGATACGCAGTATTTT.

This clonotype was picked up a small number of times. This chain connects TRBV20-1 to TRBJ2-3; maybe TRBD2 (6 bases). The CDR3 runs 16 residues. With 0 bases removed from V and 4 bases from J, the gap between germline ends came to 17 bases. CDR1 is DFQATT and CDR2 is SNEGSKA in the germline V gene (reference sequence). CDR3 amino acids: CSARDRRGTFPDTQYF. DNA of the CDR3: TGCAGTGCTAGAGATAGGCGGGGCACTTTTCCAGATACGCAGTATTTT.

The rearrangement links TRBV19 to TRBJ2-3; D remains unclear. The CDR3 loop spans 13 amino acids. Germline CDR1 is LNHDA and CDR2 is SQIVND (reference sequence). V lost 4 bases and J lost 6, with 11 bases in between. This CDR3 reads CASSTQVRDTQYF. The DNA of the CDR3 is TGTGCCAGTAGTACCCAGGTCAGGGATACGCAGTATTTT.

The chain links TRBV29-1 to TRBJ2-3; tentatively, D is TRBD1 or TRBD2 (6 bases each). With 3 bases removed from V and 3 bases from J, the gap between germline ends came to 13 bases. The CDR3 totals 14 residues. From germline, CDR1 is SQVTM and CDR2 ANQGSEA. The DNA for the CDR3 is TGCAGCGTTGACCTAGGAGGGGGGACAGATACGCAGTATTTT. This encodes CSVDLGGGTDTQYF.

This sequence joins TRBV20-1 and TRBJ1-5; D is perhaps TRBD1 (5 bases). The CDR3 covers 17 residues. V gave up 1 base and J gave up 0 bases, with 16 bases separating them. The germline gives CDR1 DFQATT, CDR2 SNEGSKA (reference sequence). Written as DNA, the CDR3 is TGCAGTGCTAGAGGTTTTGCGGGGACCTATAGCAATCAGCCCCAGCATTTT. This sequence encodes CSARGFAGTYSNQPQHF.

The genes are TRBV7-9 and TRBJ2-5; either TRBD1 or TRBD2 may fit D (5 bases each). CDR1 is SEHNR and CDR2 is FQNEAQ in the germline V gene (reference sequence). The CDR3 totals 15 residues. The V and J ends lost 5 bases and 5 bases respectively, with 18 bases between them. In DNA, the CDR3 is TGTGCCAGCAGCCTAGAAAGGGACGGCCGGGAGACCCAGTACTTC. This encodes CASSLERDGRETQYF.